This record covers a single TCR beta chain. CDR3 size: 13 residues. V lost 5 bases and J lost 6, with 13 bases in between. CDR1 and CDR2 (germline): MNHEY, SMNVEV (reference sequence). Clones were sequenced by immunoSEQ multiplex PCR, and TCRdb holds only the in-frame ones, with some missing. Here the sample spans 250,000 to 350,000 clones, around 82% being singletons. The data derive from a study of blood T cell repertoires in COVID-19. Whole-study context: Sources were T cells, B-cell-depleted T cells, or PBMCs; the material itself was cDNA or gDNA.

This rearrangement joins TRBV27 to TRBJ1-1; maybe TRBD1 (6 bases). The material sequenced was peripheral blood. The TCR originated in a human donor with COVID-19, enrolled during active disease. The donor label of this sample is uncertain. The CDR3 loop is CASSQRGLPEAFF. Here the CDR3 DNA reads TGTGCCAGCAGTCAAAGGGGGTTGCCTGAAGCTTTCTTT.